These 28 T cell receptor beta chains came from one sample sequenced in a study of CD8+ T cells in alopecia areata. RNA extraction was followed by reverse transcription into cDNA, which acted as the sequencing template. Sequencing used immunoSEQ multiplex PCR; TCRdb keeps in-frame clones, though not all of them. The sample has about 34,000 clones; around 80% are singletons. The source material was NKG2D-low CD8+ T cells sorted from blood. The receptors come from a human donor with alopecia areata.

The gene calls are TRBV4-3 and TRBJ1-2, with D possibly being TRBD1 (5 bases). Germline CDR1 LGHNA, CDR2 YSLEER. The CDR3 has 13 residues. V was shortened by 1 base and J by 2 bases, with 5 bases between the two germline ends. CDR3 loop: CASSQGGNYGYTF. The CDR3 DNA reads TGCGCCAGCAGCCAAGGGGGGAACTATGGCTACACCTTC.

The chain is built from TRBV25-1 and TRBJ2-5, with TRBD1 matching 7 bases. J gave up 5 bases and V 9 bases, and 9 bases lay outside the gene matches. The CDR3 has 13 residues. Germline loops: CDR1 MGHDK, CDR2 SYGVNS. CDR3 coding DNA: TGTGCCAGGTACAGGGGCATAGGCGAGACCCAGTACTTC. Amino acids: CARYRGIGETQYF.

The chain combines TRBV6-6 with TRBJ2-5; 7 bases map to TRBD2. The ends lost 0 bases at V and 3 bases at J; junction bases unmatched: 1. CDR3 length equals 14 residues. Germline loops: CDR1 MNHNY, CDR2 SVGAGI (reference sequence). CDR3 DNA: TGTGCCAGCAGTTACTCCGCGGGAGAAGAGACCCAGTACTTC. Its translation: CASSYSAGEETQYF.

The gene calls are TRBV4-3 and TRBJ2-7; D is possibly TRBD2 (5 bases). Trimming removed 0 bases at V and 3 bases at J, with 9 bases between. The V gene's germline CDR1 is LGHNA and CDR2 YSLEER. The CDR3 length is 14 residues. The CDR3 DNA sequence: TGCGCCAGCAGCCAAGATCCCGGGGTCTACGAGCAGTACTTC. Translation: CASSQDPGVYEQYF.

This chain uses TRBV30 with TRBJ1-1; D possibly corresponds to TRBD1 (5 bases). The V gene's germline CDR1 is GTSNPN and CDR2 SVGIG (reference sequence). The ends were cut back, 0 bases at V and 4 bases at J, with 12 bases in the middle. The CDR3 loop spans 14 amino acids. In DNA, the CDR3 is TGTGCCTGGAGTGTAAACTTGGGGGGCACTGAAGCTTTCTTT. Its translation: CAWSVNLGGTEAFF.

The chain links TRBV6-5 to TRBJ2-1, with D possibly being TRBD2 (6 bases). The germline V gene has CDR1 MNHEY and CDR2 SVGAGI. Trimming cost V 0 bases and J 5 bases, with 14 bases left between them. This CDR3 has 16 residues. This CDR3 reads CASSYSPGVVNNEQFF. CDR3 DNA sequence: TGTGCCAGCAGTTACTCACCGGGAGTTGTGAACAATGAGCAGTTCTTC.

Within the sample, this clone is medium-sized. J is TRBJ1-1 and V is TRBV7-9; D gene ambiguous. In germline, CDR1 is SEHNR, CDR2 FQNEAQ (reference sequence). The CDR3 is 12 amino acids. V dropped 10 bases and J dropped 1 base, with 10 bases sitting between them. DNA of the CDR3: TGTGCCATGGTGAAGGGGAACACTGAAGCTTTCTTT. It is translated as CAMVKGNTEAFF.

The chain employs TRBV27 and TRBJ2-6; 9 bases agree with TRBD1. This CDR3 contains 14 residues. With V trimmed by 8 bases and J by 2 bases, 1 base remained unmatched. Germline CDR1 and CDR2: MNHEY and SMNVEV (reference sequence). The CDR3 coding sequence is TGTGCCAGCCGGACAGGGGCTGGGGCCAACGTCCTGACTTTC. Translated, it gives CASRTGAGANVLTF.

The genes are TRBV6-4 and TRBJ2-1; weak D call: TRBD1 (6 bases). Trimming stripped 4 bases from V and 6 bases from J, with 13 bases between. The CDR3 has 14 amino acids. The germline CDR1 and CDR2 sequences are MRHNA and SNTAGT. CDR3 bases: TGTGCCAGCAGTGGTAACCCGGACAGCAATGAGCAGTTCTTC. Translating it yields CASSGNPDSNEQFF.

This clone has just a few counts. The chain combines TRBV5-5 with TRBJ2-7; TRBD1 might be the D (5 bases). Germline V gene lookup returns CDR1 SGHKS and CDR2 YYEKEE (reference sequence). Trimming cost V 3 bases and J 2 bases, with 12 bases left between them. The CDR3 is 14 amino acids. CDR3 protein: CASSYRQRPYEQYF. DNA for the CDR3: TGTGCCAGCAGCTACAGACAGAGACCCTACGAGCAGTACTTC.

The CDR3 region is CASSWGQVNTGELFF. The CDR3 DNA reads as TGTGCCAGCAGCTGGGGACAGGTGAACACCGGGGAGCTGTTTTTT. The chain couples TRBV7-3 to TRBJ2-2; the match to TRBD1 covers 8 bases. This CDR3 has 15 residues. The J segment lost 1 base and the V segment lost 4 bases, leaving 2 bases of the junction unmatched. Germline V gene sequence: CDR1 SGHTA, CDR2 FQGTGA. The whole variable domain, remainder taken from reference TRBV7-3 and TRBJ2-2, is GAGVSQTPSNKVTEKGKYVELRCDPISGHTALYWYRQSLGQGPEFLIYFQGTGAADDSGLPNDRFFAVRPEGSVSTLKIQRTERGDSAVYLCASSWGQVNTGELFFGEGSRLTVL.

The chain combines TRBV29-1 with TRBJ2-7, with D possibly being TRBD1 (5 bases). V lost 2 bases to trimming and J lost 1 base, with 9 bases between them. CDR1 and CDR2 from the germline V gene are SQVTM and ANQGSEA. This CDR3 comprises 13 residues. CDR3 DNA sequence: TGCAGCGTTGAAACCAGGGCGTCCTACGAGCAGTACTTC. It encodes CSVETRASYEQYF.

V and J are TRBV6-5 and TRBJ1-2; D is possibly TRBD1 (6 bases). V lost 0 bases and J lost 5, with 13 bases in between. CDR3 length: 15 amino acids. The germline V gene encodes CDR1 MNHEY and CDR2 SVGAGI. The CDR3 DNA reads TGTGCCAGCAGTTACTCCCAGGGGATTCTGTATGGCTACACCTTC. Protein sequence: CASSYSQGILYGYTF.

The rearrangement uses TRBV27 and TRBJ1-5; perhaps TRBD1 as D (6 bases). Trimming took off 1 base at V and 6 bases at J, with 13 bases between the two ends. The CDR3 is 15 amino acids. The germline gives CDR1 MNHEY, CDR2 SMNVEV (reference sequence). The CDR3 loop is CASSLFAGDIQPQHF. DNA of the CDR3: TGTGCCAGCAGTTTATTCGCAGGGGATATTCAGCCCCAGCATTTT.

The chain carries TRBV4-1 and TRBJ2-7, with D possibly being TRBD1 or TRBD2 (6 bases each). Trimming removed 0 bases at V and 5 bases at J, with 11 bases between. The CDR3 runs to 14 residues. CDR1 is MGHRA, CDR2 YSYEKL, per germline. The CDR3 protein is CASSQEGGLNEQYF. The DNA of the CDR3 is TGCGCCAGCAGCCAAGAAGGGGGGCTGAACGAGCAGTACTTC.

The chain links TRBV4-1 to TRBJ2-3, with TRBD2 matching over 10 bases. The junction had 5 bases not matched to a gene; V was cut back by 0 bases and J by 5 bases. The CDR3 runs to 16 residues. Germline V lookup: CDR1 MGHRA, CDR2 YSYEKL. CDR3 nucleotides: TGCGCCAGCAGCCAAGATGCTAGCGGGAGTTTAGATACGCAGTATTTT. Its protein product is CASSQDASGSLDTQYF.

The CDR3 reads CASSPSGPNYGYTF. Here the CDR3 DNA reads TGCGCCAGCAGCCCCTCGGGTCCTAACTATGGCTACACCTTC. This chain joins TRBV5-1 and TRBJ1-2; no clear D. With 4 bases removed from V and 0 bases from J, the gap between germline ends came to 10 bases. The CDR3 extends over 14 amino acids. The germline CDR1 and CDR2 sequences are SGHRS and YFSETQ.

A single count supports this clone. The rearrangement uses TRBV29-1 and TRBJ2-1; D not resolved. CDR1 is SQVTM, CDR2 ANQGSEA, per germline. Trimming pared 7 bases from V and 2 bases from J, leaving 3 bases between. The CDR3 is 10 residues long. As DNA, the CDR3 is TGCAGCGCCGCCTACAATGAGCAGTTCTTC. Translating it yields CSAAYNEQFF.

This clone occurred once. The sample has other DNA sequences that encode this CDR3 too. The CDR3 here is CSVTRMNTEAFF. DNA of the CDR3: TGCAGCGTCACTAGGATGAACACTGAAGCTTTCTTT. V usage is TRBV29-1 and J usage is TRBJ1-1; D remains ambiguous. Per germline, CDR1 SQVTM and CDR2 ANQGSEA. V was cut by 6 bases and J by 0 bases, with 8 bases left in between. The CDR3 loop spans 12 amino acids.

The chain uses TRBV7-9 and TRBJ2-5; the D gene could be TRBD1 or TRBD2 (5 bases each). The CDR3 sequence is 13 residues long. CDR1 SEHNR and CDR2 FQNEAQ come from the germline V gene (reference sequence). Trimming removed 5 bases at V and 1 base at J, with 8 bases between. Written as DNA, the CDR3 is TGTGCCAGCAGCACCGGGACCCAAGAGACCCAGTACTTC. Its protein product is CASSTGTQETQYF.

By its share, this clone is medium-sized. V and J are TRBV2 and TRBJ2-7; weak D call: TRBD2 (6 bases). The germline V gene has CDR1 SNHLY and CDR2 FYNNEI. There are 14 residues in the CDR3. The ends were cut back, 5 bases at V and 5 bases at J, with 16 bases in the middle. In nucleotides, the CDR3 is TGTGCCAGCAGTAGTGGAGGGGAACATCACGAGCAGTACTTC. Translation gives CASSSGGEHHEQYF.

The CDR3: CSAGASLEQYF. The DNA of the CDR3 is TGCAGCGCCGGGGCGTCTCTTGAGCAGTACTTC. The chain recombines TRBV29-1 with TRBJ2-7; D possibly matches TRBD1 or TRBD2 (5 bases each). This CDR3 has 11 residues. The germline V and J ends were trimmed by 7 bases and 7 bases, with 14 bases remaining between them. Per germline, CDR1 SQVTM and CDR2 ANQGSEA.

The genes are TRBV7-9 and TRBJ2-1; unclear D gene. The CDR3 is 14 amino acids. Trimming left V 5 bases short and J 6 bases short, with 14 bases between. Germline assignment: CDR1 SEHNR and CDR2 FQNEAQ (reference sequence). The CDR3 sequence: CASSPRSSSNEQFF. For the CDR3, the DNA is TGTGCCAGCAGCCCACGTTCGAGTTCCAATGAGCAGTTCTTC.

This clone has only a few counts. The chain carries TRBV7-9 and TRBJ2-7; no clear D. Trimming stripped 3 bases from V and 3 bases from J, with 9 bases between. Germline CDR1 and CDR2: SEHNR and FQNEAQ (reference sequence). The CDR3 is 13 amino acids. CDR3 sequence: CASSFESYYEQYF. The CDR3 DNA is TGTGCCAGCAGCTTTGAGTCTTACTACGAGCAGTACTTC. The full variable domain, in which reference TRBV7-9 and TRBJ2-7 provide the parts outside the CDR3, is DTGVSQNPRHKITKRGQNVTFRCDPISEHNRLYWYRQTLGQGPEFLTYFQNEAQLEKSRLLSDRFSAERPKGSFSTLEIQRTEQGDSAMYLCASSFESYYEQYFGPGTRLTVT.

V and J are TRBV27 and TRBJ2-4, with TRBD1 matching 7 bases. The CDR3 length is 14 residues. Germline trimming cut 3 bases from V and 4 bases from J; bases unmatched to any gene: 3. Germline V gene data show CDR1 as MNHEY and CDR2 as SMNVEV (reference sequence). CDR3 bases: TGTGCCAGCAGTTTGAGGGGGCGTAAAAACATTCAGTACTTC. Protein sequence: CASSLRGRKNIQYF.

The chain is built from TRBV7-9 and TRBJ2-1, with a possible D match to TRBD2 (5 bases). This CDR3 is built from 13 residues. Germline CDR1 SEHNR, CDR2 FQNEAQ (reference sequence). V was clipped by 5 bases and J by 3 bases, with 8 bases between them. The CDR3 loop is CASSHTSYNEQFF. The DNA of the CDR3 is TGTGCCAGCAGCCATACTAGCTACAATGAGCAGTTCTTC.

The V call is TRBV6-5, the J call TRBJ2-7; D ambiguous. The germline V gene has CDR1 MNHEY and CDR2 SVGAGI. This CDR3 has 13 residues. Deletions cut 6 bases from V and 6 bases from J, with 15 bases between. Here the CDR3 DNA reads TGTGCCAGCAGCCCGGGCCCGTGGGGCGAGCAGTACTTC. The encoded protein is CASSPGPWGEQYF.

This sequence joins TRBV15 and TRBJ2-7; D possibly matches TRBD1 or TRBD2 (6 bases each). The germline V gene has CDR1 LNHNV and CDR2 YYDKDF (reference sequence). This CDR3 region has 17 residues. Trimming removed 2 bases from V and 3 bases from J, with 20 bases in between. The CDR3 DNA reads as TGTGCCACCAGCAGACCTCGTTTTGGCGGGACATTCTACGAGCAGTACTTC. The encoded protein is CATSRPRFGGTFYEQYF.